This T cell receptor (beta chain) was observed in a study of liver allograft versus peripheral blood T cells. Background on the study: Repertoires from peripheral blood of liver transplant recipients were compared with those inside their transplanted livers.

From the reads, TCRdb called clonotypes with MiXCR, one entry per CDR3 protein. The sample carries fewer than 11,000 distinct CDR3 sequences, 15% to 20% recorded once. In this sample, this clonotype turned up a few times. The sequence was obtained from a human patient who had a liver transplant. T cells may partly derive from the graft donor.

The CDR3 DNA sequence: TGTGCCAGCAGCCAAGCCCTCGGTTCACAAGAGACCCAGTACTTC. Protein: CASSQALGSQETQYF. The chain uses TRBV14 and TRBJ2-5; unclear D gene. CDR3 length equals 15 residues. Trimming cost V 1 base and J 2 bases, with 11 bases left between them. The V gene's germline CDR1 is SGHDN and CDR2 FVKESK.